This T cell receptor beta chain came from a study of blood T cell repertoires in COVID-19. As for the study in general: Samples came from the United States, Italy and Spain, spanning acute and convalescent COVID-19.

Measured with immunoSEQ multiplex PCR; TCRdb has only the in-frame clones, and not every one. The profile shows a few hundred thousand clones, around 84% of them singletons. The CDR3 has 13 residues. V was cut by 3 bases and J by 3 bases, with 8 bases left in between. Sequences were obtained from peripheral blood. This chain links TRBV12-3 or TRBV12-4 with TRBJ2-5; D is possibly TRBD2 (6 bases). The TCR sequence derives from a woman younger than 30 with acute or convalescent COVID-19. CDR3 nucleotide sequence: TGTGCCAGCAGTTTTTGGGGGGAAGAGACCCAGTACTTC. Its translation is CASSFWGEETQYF.